This paragraph covers one TCR beta chain sequence. These data originate in a study of blood T cells in healthy people across ages. A sample-barcoded 5' primer and a J-beta primer mix were used in a second PCR of roughly 7 to 11 cycles. TCRdb fed the 5' RACE reads into MiXCR, producing one record per CDR3 protein. The table has 1.4 million or so distinct CDR3 sequences, roughly 43% seen once; the top ten hold just over 4%. Sequencing was carried out using blood. The clonotype originates from a woman aged 18-29 years in good health.

The CDR3 is CASSVPGGGYTF. CDR3 DNA: TGCGCCAGCAGCGTCCCAGGGGGAGGCTACACCTTC. The V gene is TRBV5-1, the J gene TRBJ1-2; 7 bases agree with TRBD1. The germline V gene has CDR1 SGHRS and CDR2 YFSETQ. V shed 4 bases and J 8 bases; nucleotides not matched to a gene: 5. This CDR3 is 12 amino acids long.